A selection of T cell receptor beta chains follows, all from one sample in a study of human T cells and chemical hapten exposure. TCRdb analysed the RACE reads with MiXCR anew, one entry per CDR3 protein. The sample holds about 170,000 distinct CDR3 sequences, about a quarter seen once. The input for sequencing was whole blood, taken in connection with sensitization to the hapten diphenylcyclopropenone (DPC). Source of these receptors: a woman aged 18 to 35 with alopecia areata. Some clones in this sample may be carry-over from other donors' samples. Both conserved end residues are part of each CDR3. The D gene is left open where the match is weak. Clone size is stated in some rows and not others, as once, few, many or a class when expanded.

J gene,clone size,V gene,D gene,CDR3 protein,CDR3 DNA
TRBJ2-5,-,TRBV24-1,TRBD2,CATSDAGLAGEETQYF,TGTGCCACCAGTGACGCAGGACTAGCGGGGGAGGAGACCCAGTACTTC
TRBJ2-2,-,TRBV6-4,TRBD2,CASKSSGNTGELFF,TGTGCCAGCAAGTCTAGCGGAAATACCGGGGAGCTGTTTTTT
TRBJ2-6,-,TRBV28,-,CASSLQRPGANVLTF,TGTGCCAGCAGTTTACAGCGCCCTGGGGCCAACGTCCTGACTTTC
TRBJ1-6,few,TRBV6-2/TRBV6-3,-,CASSLVARPLHF,TGTGCCAGCAGCTTGGTCGCCAGGCCCCTCCACTTT
TRBJ1-5,few,TRBV7-2,TRBD1,CASSKQGYQPQHF,TGTGCCAGCAGTAAACAGGGGTATCAGCCCCAGCATTTT
TRBJ2-7,-,TRBV5-6,-,CASSLVEVYEQYF,TGTGCCAGCAGCTTGGTGGAGGTCTACGAGCAGTACTTC
TRBJ2-1,-,TRBV6-5,-,CASRDSYNEQFF,TGTGCCAGCAGGGATTCCTACAATGAGCAGTTCTTC
TRBJ1-1,-,TRBV9,-,CASSVFRDTEAFF,TGTGCCAGCAGCGTCTTCCGAGACACTGAAGCTTTCTTT
TRBJ1-1,-,TRBV20-1,-,CSAWRRGTEAFF,TGCAGTGCTTGGAGGAGGGGCACTGAAGCTTTCTTT
TRBJ1-1,-,TRBV6-5,TRBD1,CASSYSTGGLTEAFF,TGTGCCAGCAGTTACTCTACAGGGGGCTTGACTGAAGCTTTCTTT
TRBJ2-7,few,TRBV13,-,CASSSPRREQYF,TGTGCCAGCAGCTCCCCCAGAAGGGAGCAGTACTTC
TRBJ1-2,-,TRBV7-2,TRBD1,CASSLVQGESYGYTF,TGTGCCAGCAGCTTAGTCCAGGGGGAGTCCTATGGCTACACCTTC
TRBJ1-1,-,TRBV21-1,-,CASSKAHREAFF,TGTGCCAGCAGCAAAGCCCACAGGGAAGCTTTCTTT
TRBJ2-5,few,TRBV3-1,TRBD2,CASSRGTSVLHQTQYF,TGTGCCAGCAGCCGCGGGACTAGCGTACTCCATCAGACCCAGTACTTC
TRBJ1-2,-,TRBV7-3,TRBD1,CASSLSGTGVRGYTF,TGTGCCAGCAGCTTAAGTGGGACAGGGGTGAGGGGCTACACCTTC
TRBJ2-2,-,TRBV4-2,TRBD2,CASSPGLAGGSGELFF,TGTGCCAGCAGCCCCGGACTAGCGGGAGGGAGCGGGGAGCTGTTTTTT
TRBJ1-2,-,TRBV2,-,CASSLQHRNYGYTF,TGTGCCAGCAGCCTCCAACATCGAAACTATGGCTACACCTTC
TRBJ1-1,many,TRBV28,-,CASSLTGPGNTEAFF,TGTGCCAGCAGCCTGACAGGTCCGGGGAACACTGAAGCTTTCTTT
TRBJ2-3,-,TRBV20-1,TRBD2,CSAKAGLDTDTQYF,TGCAGTGCTAAAGCGGGACTCGACACAGATACGCAGTATTTT
TRBJ1-6,-,TRBV7-2,TRBD1,CATSYLDRTHSPLHF,TGTGCCACCTCCTATCTGGACAGGACCCACTCACCCCTCCACTTT